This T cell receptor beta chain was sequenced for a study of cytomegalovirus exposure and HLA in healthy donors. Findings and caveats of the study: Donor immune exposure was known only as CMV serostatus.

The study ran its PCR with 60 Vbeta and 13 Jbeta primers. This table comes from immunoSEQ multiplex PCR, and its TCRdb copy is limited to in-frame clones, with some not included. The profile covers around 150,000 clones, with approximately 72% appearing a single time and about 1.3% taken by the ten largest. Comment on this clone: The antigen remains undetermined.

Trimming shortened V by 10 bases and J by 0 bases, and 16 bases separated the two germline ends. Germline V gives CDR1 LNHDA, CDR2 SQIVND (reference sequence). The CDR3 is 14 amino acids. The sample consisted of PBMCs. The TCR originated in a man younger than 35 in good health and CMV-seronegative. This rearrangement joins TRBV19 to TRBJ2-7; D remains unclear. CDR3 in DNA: TGTGCCACTCACCTACAGTCACTCTCCTACGAGCAGTACTTC. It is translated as CATHLQSLSYEQYF. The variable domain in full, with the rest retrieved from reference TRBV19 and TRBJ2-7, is DGGITQSPKYLFRKEGQNVTLSCEQNLNHDAMYWYRQDPGQGLRLIYYSQIVNDFQKGDIAEGYSVSREKKESFPLTVTSAQKNPTAFYLCATHLQSLSYEQYFGPGTRLTVT.